This is a list of T cell receptor beta chains from one sample in a study of CD4 T cells in relation to SARS-CoV-2 and coronaviruses. Which antigens these TCRs recognize remains unknown. The repertoire was sequenced with immunoSEQ multiplex PCR; TCRdb's copy has only in-frame clones and lacks some. The repertoire has roughly 19,000 clones, over 70% of them found once; the top ten carry around 17%. Sequencing was carried out using CD4+ T cells from PBMCs, cultured in vitro. The receptors stem from a human donor in good health. Both conserved end residues are part of each CDR3. The D gene is left open where the match is weak. Some rows mark clone size as missing; the rest say once, few, many or name a class of expanded clone.

few	TRBJ2-2	TRBV2	-	CASRTINTGELFF	TGTGCCAGCAGGACCATAAACACCGGGGAGCTGTTTTTT
-	TRBJ2-5	TRBV2	TRBD1	CASSRDREARETQYF	TGTGCCAGCAGCCGGGACAGGGAAGCCCGAGAGACCCAGTACTTC
-	TRBJ2-1	TRBV5-1	TRBD2	CASSLGGRANIYNEQFF	TGCGCCAGCAGCTTGGGCGGGAGGGCGAATATATACAATGAGCAGTTCTTC
-	TRBJ2-1	TRBV6-1	TRBD2	CASSEPGSGGNEQFF	TGTGCCAGCAGTGAACCGGGGAGCGGGGGAAATGAGCAGTTCTTC
-	TRBJ2-2	TRBV28	TRBD2	CASSLLAGASTGELFF	TGTGCCAGCAGTTTATTAGCGGGGGCAAGCACCGGGGAGCTGTTTTTT
-	TRBJ2-7	TRBV28	-	CAVGAYEQYF	TGTGCCGTAGGGGCCTACGAGCAGTACTTC
-	TRBJ2-1	TRBV7-8	-	CASSLVLASSSYNEQFF	TGTGCCAGCAGCTTAGTCCTAGCCTCGAGCTCCTACAATGAGCAGTTCTTC
-	TRBJ1-2	TRBV18	-	CASSPAELANYGYTF	TGTGCCAGCTCACCAGCGGAGTTAGCTAACTATGGCTACACCTTC
-	TRBJ1-5	TRBV2	-	CASSETGGINQPQHF	TGTGCCAGCAGTGAGACGGGTGGGATAAATCAGCCCCAGCATTTT
-	TRBJ1-2	TRBV3-1/TRBV3-2	TRBD1	CASSQDGGGWTGVNGYTF	TGTGCCAGCAGCCAAGATGGGGGCGGATGGACAGGGGTAAATGGCTACACCTTC
-	TRBJ2-2	TRBV19	-	CASSITVTGELFF	TGTGCCAGTAGTATTACAGTCACCGGGGAGCTGTTTTTT
-	TRBJ1-1	TRBV5-5	TRBD1	CASSSGQGTMNTEAFF	TGTGCCAGCAGCTCCGGACAGGGAACCATGAACACTGAAGCTTTCTTT
-	TRBJ2-3	TRBV5-1	-	CASSLRGLLADTQYF	TGCGCCAGCAGCTTGCGTGGACTTTTAGCAGATACGCAGTATTTT
-	TRBJ2-2	TRBV5-1	-	CASSLEATFNTGELFF	TGCGCCAGCAGCTTGGAAGCGACATTTAACACCGGGGAGCTGTTTTTT
-	TRBJ2-7	TRBV7-3	TRBD1	CASSFPDRGPEQYF	TGTGCCAGCAGCTTTCCGGACAGGGGGCCCGAGCAGTACTTC
once	TRBJ1-5	TRBV19	-	CASSIREQPQHF	TGTGCCAGTAGTATCAGGGAACAGCCCCAGCATTTT
few	TRBJ1-1	TRBV12-5	-	CASGLVVGRGTEAFF	TGTGCTAGTGGTTTGGTAGTCGGGCGGGGCACTGAAGCTTTCTTT
-	TRBJ1-4	TRBV5-1	-	CASSLGGGLEKLFF	TGCGCCAGCAGCTTGGGGGGGGGCCTCGAAAAACTGTTTTTT
-	TRBJ2-1	TRBV18	-	CASSPPSGYNEQFF	TGTGCCAGCTCACCCCCGAGCGGGTACAATGAGCAGTTCTTC
-	TRBJ2-6	TRBV7-9	-	CASSYEGSGANVLTF	TGTGCCAGCAGCTACGAGGGTTCTGGGGCCAACGTCCTGACTTTC
-	TRBJ1-1	TRBV18	-	CASSLWETEAFF	TGTGCCAGCTCGCTTTGGGAAACTGAAGCTTTCTTT
-	TRBJ1-2	TRBV4-2	-	CASSQNPRQERQGGYTF	TGTGCCAGCAGCCAAAACCCGAGACAGGAACGGCAAGGGGGCTACACCTTC
-	TRBJ2-5	TRBV2	-	CASGASRGKETQYF	TGTGCCAGCGGAGCGAGCCGAGGAAAGGAGACCCAGTACTTC
-	TRBJ2-5	TRBV11-2	TRBD2	CASSTMTSGGRETQYF	TGTGCCAGCAGCACAATGACTAGCGGAGGTAGAGAGACCCAGTACTTC
-	TRBJ2-2	TRBV7-3	-	CASSLTPQASRGELFF	TGTGCCAGCAGCTTAACCCCGCAAGCTTCCCGCGGGGAGCTGTTTTTT
-	TRBJ2-3	TRBV5-1	-	CASSLEGWSTDTQYF	TGCGCCAGCAGCTTGGAGGGATGGAGCACAGATACGCAGTATTTT
-	TRBJ2-1	TRBV3-1/TRBV3-2	TRBD1	CASSGTGGSYNEQFF	TGTGCCAGCAGCGGTACAGGGGGCTCCTACAATGAGCAGTTCTTC
-	TRBJ1-2	TRBV12-3/TRBV12-4	-	CASSRSGGDGYTF	TGTGCCAGCAGCCGTAGTGGGGGGGATGGCTACACCTTC
-	TRBJ2-7	TRBV13	-	CASRVSGPSYEQYF	TGTGCCAGCAGGGTCTCGGGTCCGTCCTACGAGCAGTACTTC
-	TRBJ2-1	TRBV7-3	-	CASSLYQGLRNEQFF	TGTGCCAGCAGCTTGTATCAGGGATTGCGGAATGAGCAGTTCTTC
few	TRBJ1-1	TRBV27	-	CASWGFTEAFF	TGTGCCAGCTGGGGCTTCACTGAAGCTTTCTTT
-	TRBJ2-5	TRBV7-9	TRBD2	CASSLTSGETQYF	TGTGCCAGCAGCTTAACTAGCGGAGAGACCCAGTACTTC
-	TRBJ2-7	TRBV5-1	TRBD2	CASSPGRAGGSYEQYF	TGCGCCAGCAGCCCCGGCAGGGCGGGAGGCTCCTACGAGCAGTACTTC
-	TRBJ2-3	TRBV3-1/TRBV3-2	TRBD2	CASSRLAGQDTQYF	TGTGCCAGCAGCCGACTAGCGGGACAAGATACGCAGTATTTT
-	TRBJ2-7	TRBV30	TRBD1	CAWTPAGTGAYEQYF	TGTGCCTGGACCCCCGCCGGGACAGGGGCCTACGAGCAGTACTTC
-	TRBJ2-3	TRBV30	-	CAWSMSGGSTDTQYF	TGTGCCTGGAGTATGAGTGGGGGCAGCACAGATACGCAGTATTTT
-	TRBJ2-2	TRBV18	-	CASSPPMGYIAGELFF	TGTGCCAGCTCACCACCGATGGGTTATATTGCCGGGGAGCTGTTTTTT
-	TRBJ1-1	TRBV18	-	CASSEGRNTEAFF	TGTGCCAGCTCAGAAGGCAGGAACACTGAAGCTTTCTTT
few	TRBJ1-1	TRBV4-1	-	CASSQDLQDTEAFF	TGCGCCAGCAGCCAAGATTTACAGGACACTGAAGCTTTCTTT
once	TRBJ2-1	TRBV3-1/TRBV3-2	-	CASSQRARGPGSRDEQFF	TGTGCCAGCAGCCAAAGAGCGCGCGGCCCGGGTTCGCGCGATGAGCAGTTCTTC
-	TRBJ2-7	TRBV3-1/TRBV3-2	TRBD1	CASSQPGTGAYEQYF	TGTGCCAGCAGCCAGCCCGGGACAGGGGCCTACGAGCAGTACTTC
-	TRBJ1-1	TRBV5-4	-	CASSRGISAGLYTEAFF	TGTGCCAGCAGCCGCGGGATCTCCGCGGGGCTGTACACTGAAGCTTTCTTT
few	TRBJ1-4	TRBV7-9	TRBD1	CASSLEAGTDEKLFF	TGTGCCAGCAGCTTAGAAGCCGGGACAGATGAAAAACTGTTTTTT
-	TRBJ2-1	TRBV2	TRBD2	CASSEIGTSGRDEQFF	TGTGCCAGCAGTGAAATCGGGACTAGCGGGAGAGATGAGCAGTTCTTC
few	TRBJ2-2	TRBV7-2	-	CASSSVLDTGELFF	TGTGCCAGCAGCTCCGTACTAGACACCGGGGAGCTGTTTTTT
few	TRBJ1-1	TRBV18	-	CASSPPMGTEAFF	TGTGCCAGCTCGCCGCCCATGGGCACTGAAGCTTTCTTT
-	TRBJ2-2	TRBV19	-	CASSIGGATGTGELFF	TGTGCCAGTAGTATTGGGGGGGCGACTGGCACCGGGGAGCTGTTTTTT
-	TRBJ2-2	TRBV28	TRBD2	CASSPGGDTGELFF	TGTGCCAGCAGCCCCGGGGGGGACACCGGGGAGCTGTTTTTT
-	TRBJ2-7	TRBV7-9	-	CASSEQYEQYF	TGTGCCAGCAGCGAGCAGTACGAGCAGTACTTC
-	TRBJ1-2	TRBV28	-	CASTPEPKPYGYTF	TGTGCCAGCACCCCAGAACCTAAGCCCTATGGCTACACCTTC
-	TRBJ2-6	TRBV7-8	-	CASSLGGLSGANVLTF	TGTGCCAGCAGCTTAGGAGGTCTCTCTGGGGCCAACGTCCTGACTTTC
-	TRBJ2-1	TRBV5-4	TRBD2	CASSSPGLAGRNEQFF	TGTGCCAGCAGCTCTCCGGGACTAGCGGGACGCAATGAGCAGTTCTTC
-	TRBJ2-2	TRBV11-2	TRBD1	CASSSRGQGVNTGELFF	TGTGCCAGCAGCTCCAGGGGACAGGGGGTAAACACCGGGGAGCTGTTTTTT
-	TRBJ2-2	TRBV4-1	TRBD1	CASSQGLQGALTGELFF	TGCGCCAGCAGCCAAGGTTTACAGGGGGCTCTTACCGGGGAGCTGTTTTTT
-	TRBJ1-4	TRBV30	-	CAWTHTWRGEKLFF	TGTGCCTGGACCCATACATGGCGGGGTGAAAAACTGTTTTTT
-	TRBJ1-4	TRBV2	TRBD1	CASRNNRGINEKLFF	TGTGCCAGCAGGAATAACAGGGGTATTAATGAAAAACTGTTTTTT